This T cell receptor (beta chain) originates from a study of T-cell reconstitution after alpha-beta-depleted transplantation in children. The table lists this clonotype with a few counts. Unique molecular identifiers featured in how the TCRbeta library was prepared. TCRdb re-called the PCR reads with MiXCR, one entry per CDR3 protein. The sample lists some 590,000 distinct CDR3 sequences, over 9.5% occurring once. This CDR3 has 13 residues. Germline CDR1 and CDR2: LNHNV and YYDKDF (reference sequence). Trimming at V came to 10 bases and at J to 5 bases, leaving 4 bases not matched to a gene. The sequence came from a human donor who donated a stem cell graft to a child with acute myeloid leukemia. The sequenced sample was PBMCs from the stem cell graft donor, obtained from the stem cell graft. This chain uses TRBV15 with TRBJ2-3; 12 bases are shared with TRBD2. The CDR3 DNA is TGTGCCAGCGGACTAGCGGGACGAGATACGCAGTATTTT. Amino acid sequence: CASGLAGRDTQYF.